The clone carrying this T cell receptor beta chain was picked up a small number of times. Its antigen is not identified. Time point specified: pre-sensitization, week 0. Noted treatment: therapeutic diphenylcyclopropenone sensitization with weekly scalp DPC. The sample comes from a study of human T cells and chemical hapten exposure. Overall study: DPC at 2% was the sensitizing agent, placed on around 2 cm by around 2 cm of upper inner arm skin.

Study-wide points: PT1 expanded TCR numbers tracked positively with patch test score. The number of TCRs above 1 in 1000 frequency did not change after DPC sensitization.

TCRdb re-called the RACE reads through MiXCR, storing one row per CDR3 protein. Seen here are around 250,000 distinct CDR3 sequences, approximately 8.6% observed once, and the top ten hold approximately 2.3%. The V end was cut by 0 bases, the J end by 0 bases, with 10 bases between. Germline V gene data show CDR1 as SGHRS and CDR2 as YFSETQ. The CDR3 has 16 residues. The chain employs TRBV5-1 and TRBJ2-1, with D hard to call. The receptor comes from a woman in her forties with alopecia areata. Some clones in this sample may be carry-over from other donors' samples. Sequenced here: whole blood, sampled in connection with sensitization to the hapten diphenylcyclopropenone (DPC). CDR3 sequence: CASSLDSAFSYNEQFF. CDR3 sequence (DNA): TGCGCCAGCAGCTTGGACAGTGCCTTCTCCTACAATGAGCAGTTCTTC.